The 6 T cell receptor delta chains reported below all come from one sample, sequenced in a study of gamma-delta T cells after stem cell transplantation. With CATT, TCRdb re-called clones from the RT-PCR reads. The sample has about 2,900 delta-chain clones, 30% seen once. Sequencing input: gamma-delta T cells. These receptors originate from a human donor. It is not recorded whose cells these are; they may come from a transplant donor.

A remark on this clone: Only one base separates this from a far larger clonotype, so it likely reflects a read error. Other DNA sequences of this sample code for an identical CDR3. The chain links TRDV2 to TRDJ3, with a possible D match to TRDD3 (5 bases). The length of the CDR3 is 21 residues. Germline V gene sequence: CDR1 GEAIGNYY, CDR2 EKD. Deletions cut 0 bases from V and 0 bases from J, with 20 bases between. The CDR3 spells CACDTMELGERTSWDTRQMFF. The DNA for the CDR3 is TGTGCCTGTGACACCATGGAACTAGGGGAAAGAACCTCCTGGGACACCCGACAGATGTTTTTC.

This clone appeared a few times. TCRdb assigns this DNA the protein of a much larger clone, which departs from its translation at residue 4; this likely reflects a read error, and the protein shown comes from translating the DNA. This chain joins TRDV2 and TRDJ3, with 7 bases that match TRDD3. CDR3 size: 18 residues. Germline-derived CDR1 and CDR2 are GEAIGNYY and EKD. V lost 5 bases to trimming and J lost 3 bases; unmatched junction nucleotides: 12. CDR3 nucleotide sequence: TGTGCCTGTGGCTCGGCTGGGGGCCAAGACTGGGACACCCGACAGATGTTTTTC. It yields the protein CACGSAGGQDWDTRQMFF.

In the case of this clone: Since a far larger clone is one base different, this is likely a read error. This CDR3 is also generated by other DNA sequences in the sample. The V gene is TRDV2, the J gene TRDJ1; maybe TRDD3 (5 bases). V was cut by 2 bases and J by 3 bases, with 15 bases left in between. In germline, CDR1 is GEAIGNYY, CDR2 EKD. The CDR3 has 15 residues. The CDR3 region has the DNA TGTGCCTGTGACAGGCTGGGACCTCAGGCCGATAAACTCATCTTT. Translated: CACDRLGPQADKLIF.

This clone was recorded a few times. The CDR3 nucleotides are TGTGCCTGTGACACCGTCGGGGCTGGGGGATACGCAATGGAGGCCACCGATAAACTCATCTTT. Translating gives CACDTVGAGGYAMEATDKLIF. The rearrangement uses TRDV2 and TRDJ1, with 12 nucleotides matching TRDD3. V was pared by 0 bases and J by 1 base, with 17 bases of the junction left unmatched. CDR1 and CDR2 (germline): GEAIGNYY, EKD. This CDR3 contains 21 residues.

On this clone: TCRdb lists the protein of a much larger clone for this DNA, which differs at residue 8, so this is likely a read error; the protein given here is translated from the DNA itself. V and J are TRDV2 and TRDJ1, with 7 nucleotides matching TRDD3. J gave up 2 bases and V 0 bases, and 11 bases lay outside the gene matches. Germline CDR1 reads GEAIGNYY; CDR2 reads EKD. The CDR3 loop spans 17 amino acids. CDR3 bases: TGTGCCTGTGACACCCTAATGAGGGATACTCTTACCGATAAACTCATCTTT. The encoded protein is CACDTLMRDTLTDKLIF.

The CDR3 protein is CACDTGILGDTRTSWDTRQMFF. In nucleotides, the CDR3 is TGTGCCTGTGACACCGGAATTCTGGGGGATACGAGAACCTCCTGGGACACCCGACAGATGTTTTTC. This sequence joins TRDV2 and TRDJ3; 12 positions match TRDD3. The ends lost 0 bases at V and 0 bases at J; junction bases unmatched: 11. The CDR3 is 22 residues long. From germline, CDR1 is GEAIGNYY and CDR2 EKD.